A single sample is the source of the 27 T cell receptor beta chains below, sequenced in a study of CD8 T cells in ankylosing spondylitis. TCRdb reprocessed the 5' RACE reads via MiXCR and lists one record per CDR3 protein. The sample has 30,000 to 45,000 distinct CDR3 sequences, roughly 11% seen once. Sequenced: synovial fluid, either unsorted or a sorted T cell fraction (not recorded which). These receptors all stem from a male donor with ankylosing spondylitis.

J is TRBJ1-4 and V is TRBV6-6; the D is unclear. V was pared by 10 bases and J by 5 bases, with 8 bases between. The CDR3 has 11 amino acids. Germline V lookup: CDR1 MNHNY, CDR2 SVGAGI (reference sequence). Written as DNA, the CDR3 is TGTGCCACCGAAGAGAATGAAAAACTGTTTTTT. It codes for CATEENEKLFF.

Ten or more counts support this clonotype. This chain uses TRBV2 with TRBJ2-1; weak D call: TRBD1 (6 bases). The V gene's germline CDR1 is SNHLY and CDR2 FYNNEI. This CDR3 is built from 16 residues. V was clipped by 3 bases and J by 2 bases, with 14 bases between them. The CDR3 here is CASSEFGKGAYNEQFF. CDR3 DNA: TGTGCCAGCAGTGAGTTCGGCAAGGGGGCCTACAATGAGCAGTTCTTC.

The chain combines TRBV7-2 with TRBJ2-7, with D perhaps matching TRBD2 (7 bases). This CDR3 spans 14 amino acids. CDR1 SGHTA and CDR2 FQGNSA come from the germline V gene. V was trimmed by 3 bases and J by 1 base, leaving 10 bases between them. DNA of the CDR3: TGTGCCAGCAGCTTCAGGGGAGGGTCCTACGAGCAGTACTTC. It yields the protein CASSFRGGSYEQYF.

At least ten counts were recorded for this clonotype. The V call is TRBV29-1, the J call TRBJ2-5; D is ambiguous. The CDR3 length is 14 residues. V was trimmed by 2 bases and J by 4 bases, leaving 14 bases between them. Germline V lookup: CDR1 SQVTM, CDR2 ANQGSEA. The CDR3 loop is CSVEYGLSRETQYF. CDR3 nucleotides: TGCAGCGTTGAATATGGGCTCTCGAGAGAGACCCAGTACTTC.

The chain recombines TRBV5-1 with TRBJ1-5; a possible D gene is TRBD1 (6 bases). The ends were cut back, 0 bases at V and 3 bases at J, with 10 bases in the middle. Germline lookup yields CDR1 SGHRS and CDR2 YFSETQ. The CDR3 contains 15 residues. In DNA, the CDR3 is TGCGCCAGCAGCTTGGCCGGGGGGGCCAATCAGCCCCAGCATTTT. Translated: CASSLAGGANQPQHF.

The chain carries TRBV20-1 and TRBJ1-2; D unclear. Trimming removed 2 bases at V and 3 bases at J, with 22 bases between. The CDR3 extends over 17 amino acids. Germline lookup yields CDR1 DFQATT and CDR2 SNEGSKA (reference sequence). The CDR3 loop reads CSARNAAPEGSHYGYTF. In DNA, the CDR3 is TGCAGTGCTAGAAATGCGGCCCCGGAAGGGAGTCACTATGGCTACACCTTC.

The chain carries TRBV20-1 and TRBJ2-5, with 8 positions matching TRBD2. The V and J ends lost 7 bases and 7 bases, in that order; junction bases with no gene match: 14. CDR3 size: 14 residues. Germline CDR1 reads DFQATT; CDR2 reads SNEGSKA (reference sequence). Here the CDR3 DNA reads TGCAGTGTTAATATAGCGGGGCCCTGGCGGACCCAGTACTTC. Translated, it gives CSVNIAGPWRTQYF.

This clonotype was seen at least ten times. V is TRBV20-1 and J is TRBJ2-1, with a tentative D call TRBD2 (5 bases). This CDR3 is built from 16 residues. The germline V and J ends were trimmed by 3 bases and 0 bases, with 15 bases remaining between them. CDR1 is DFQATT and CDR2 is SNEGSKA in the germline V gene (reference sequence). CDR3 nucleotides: TGCAGTGCTAGTTTCCCGAGGAGGCGCTCCTACAATGAGCAGTTCTTC. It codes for CSASFPRRRSYNEQFF.

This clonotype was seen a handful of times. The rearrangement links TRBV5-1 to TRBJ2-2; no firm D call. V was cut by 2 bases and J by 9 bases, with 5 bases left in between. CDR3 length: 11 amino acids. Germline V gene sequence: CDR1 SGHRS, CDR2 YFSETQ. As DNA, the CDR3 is TGCGCCAGCAGCTTAACGAGGGAGCTGTTTTTT. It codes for CASSLTRELFF.

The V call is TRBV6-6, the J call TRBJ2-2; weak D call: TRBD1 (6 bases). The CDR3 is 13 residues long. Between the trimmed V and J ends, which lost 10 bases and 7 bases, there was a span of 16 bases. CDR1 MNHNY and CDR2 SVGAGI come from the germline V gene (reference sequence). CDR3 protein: CANKGGSGGELFF. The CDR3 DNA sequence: TGTGCCAATAAAGGGGGTTCTGGCGGGGAGCTGTTTTTT.

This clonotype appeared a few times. As DNA, the CDR3 is TGTGCCAGCAGCTTAGTAGGACAGGGTTCTGGAAACACCATATATTTT. It yields the protein CASSLVGQGSGNTIYF. J is TRBJ1-3 and V is TRBV7-3; TRBD1 matches 8 bases. Germline values: CDR1 SGHTA, CDR2 FQGTGA. The CDR3 is 16 residues long. V shed 2 bases, J shed 1 base, and the junction held 4 bases outside the gene matches.

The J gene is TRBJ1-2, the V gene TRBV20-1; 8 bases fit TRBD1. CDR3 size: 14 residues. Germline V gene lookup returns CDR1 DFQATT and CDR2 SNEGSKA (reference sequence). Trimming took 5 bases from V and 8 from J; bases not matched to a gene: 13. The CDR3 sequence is CSAPQYRTGLGYTF. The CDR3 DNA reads TGCAGTGCTCCACAATATAGGACAGGGCTGGGCTACACCTTC.

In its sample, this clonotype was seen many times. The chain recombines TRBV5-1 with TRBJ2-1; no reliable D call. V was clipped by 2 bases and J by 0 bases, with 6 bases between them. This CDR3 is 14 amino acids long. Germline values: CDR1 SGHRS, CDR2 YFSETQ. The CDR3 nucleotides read TGCGCCAGCAGCTTTTACAGCTCCTACAATGAGCAGTTCTTC. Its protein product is CASSFYSSYNEQFF.

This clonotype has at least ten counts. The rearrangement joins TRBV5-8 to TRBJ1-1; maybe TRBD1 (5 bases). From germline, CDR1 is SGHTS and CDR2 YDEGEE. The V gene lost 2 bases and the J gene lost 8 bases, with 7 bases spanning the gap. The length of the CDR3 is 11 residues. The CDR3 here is CASSFGGEAFF. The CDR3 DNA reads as TGTGCCAGCAGCTTCGGGGGGGAAGCTTTCTTT.

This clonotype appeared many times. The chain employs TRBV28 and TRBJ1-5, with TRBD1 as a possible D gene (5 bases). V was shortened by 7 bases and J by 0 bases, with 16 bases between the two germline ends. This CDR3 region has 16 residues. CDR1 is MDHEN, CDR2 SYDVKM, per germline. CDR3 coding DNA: TGTGCCAGCACCCCCCCACGGGGGGATAGCAATCAGCCCCAGCATTTT. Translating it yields CASTPPRGDSNQPQHF.

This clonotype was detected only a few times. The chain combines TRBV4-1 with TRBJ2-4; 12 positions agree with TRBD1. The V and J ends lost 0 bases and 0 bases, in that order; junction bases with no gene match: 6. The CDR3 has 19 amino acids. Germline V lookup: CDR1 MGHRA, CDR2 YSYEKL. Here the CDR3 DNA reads TGCGCCAGCAGCCAAGATAGGGGACAGGGGGCAGGAGCCAAAAACATTCAGTACTTC. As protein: CASSQDRGQGAGAKNIQYF.

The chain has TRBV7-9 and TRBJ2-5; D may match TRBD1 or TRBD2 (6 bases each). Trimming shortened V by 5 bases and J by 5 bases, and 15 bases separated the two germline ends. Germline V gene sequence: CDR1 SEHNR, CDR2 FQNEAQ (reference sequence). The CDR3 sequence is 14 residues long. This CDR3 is CASSERGALETQYF. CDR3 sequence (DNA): TGTGCCAGCAGCGAAAGGGGGGCGTTGGAGACCCAGTACTTC.

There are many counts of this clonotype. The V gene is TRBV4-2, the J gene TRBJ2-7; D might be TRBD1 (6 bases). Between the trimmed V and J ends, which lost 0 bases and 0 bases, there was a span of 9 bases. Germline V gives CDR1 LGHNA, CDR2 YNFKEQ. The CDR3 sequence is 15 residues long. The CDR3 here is CASSQESDSSYEQYF. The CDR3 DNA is TGTGCCAGCAGCCAAGAATCGGACAGCTCCTACGAGCAGTACTTC.

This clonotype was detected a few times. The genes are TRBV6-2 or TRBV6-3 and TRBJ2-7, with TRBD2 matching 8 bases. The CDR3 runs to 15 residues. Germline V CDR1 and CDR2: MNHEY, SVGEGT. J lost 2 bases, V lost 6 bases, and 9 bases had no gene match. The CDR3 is CASSRLVAGTYEQYF. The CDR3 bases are TGTGCCAGCAGCCGTCTGGTAGCGGGGACCTACGAGCAGTACTTC.

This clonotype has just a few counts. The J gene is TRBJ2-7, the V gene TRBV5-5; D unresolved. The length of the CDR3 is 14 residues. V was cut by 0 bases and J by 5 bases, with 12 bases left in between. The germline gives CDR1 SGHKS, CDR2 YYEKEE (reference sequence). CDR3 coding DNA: TGTGCCAGCAGCTTGGGTGTGCCTAGAGACGAGCAGTACTTC. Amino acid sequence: CASSLGVPRDEQYF.

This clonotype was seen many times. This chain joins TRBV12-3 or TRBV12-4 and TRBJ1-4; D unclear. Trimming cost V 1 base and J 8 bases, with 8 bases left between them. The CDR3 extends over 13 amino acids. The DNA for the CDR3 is TGTGCCAGCAGTTTAGGTACCACCGAAAAACTGTTTTTT. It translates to CASSLGTTEKLFF.

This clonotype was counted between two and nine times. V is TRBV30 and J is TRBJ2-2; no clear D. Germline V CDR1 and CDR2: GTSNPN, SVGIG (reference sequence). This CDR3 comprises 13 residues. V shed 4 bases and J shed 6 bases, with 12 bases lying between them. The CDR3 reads CAWKQRGAGELFF. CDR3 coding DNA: TGTGCCTGGAAACAACGAGGAGCCGGGGAGCTGTTTTTT.

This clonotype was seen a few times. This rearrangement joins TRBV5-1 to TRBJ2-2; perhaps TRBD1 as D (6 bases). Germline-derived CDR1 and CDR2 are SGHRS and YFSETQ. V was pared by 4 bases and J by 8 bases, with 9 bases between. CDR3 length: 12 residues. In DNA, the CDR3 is TGCGCCAGCAGCCCAGGGGTTGGGGAGCTGTTTTTT. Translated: CASSPGVGELFF.

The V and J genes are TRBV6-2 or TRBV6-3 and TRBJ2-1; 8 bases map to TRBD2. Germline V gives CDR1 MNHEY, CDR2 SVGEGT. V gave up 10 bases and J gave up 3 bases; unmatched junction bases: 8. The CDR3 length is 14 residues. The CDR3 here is CAIAGGLRYNEQFF. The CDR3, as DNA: TGTGCCATTGCGGGGGGCCTCCGCTACAATGAGCAGTTCTTC.

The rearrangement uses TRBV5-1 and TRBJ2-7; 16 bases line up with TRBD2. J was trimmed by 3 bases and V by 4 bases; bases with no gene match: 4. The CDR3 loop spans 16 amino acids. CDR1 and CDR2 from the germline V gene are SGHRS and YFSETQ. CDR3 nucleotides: TGCGCCAGCAGCCCGGGACTAGCGGGAGGGCTCTACGAGCAGTACTTC. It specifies CASSPGLAGGLYEQYF.

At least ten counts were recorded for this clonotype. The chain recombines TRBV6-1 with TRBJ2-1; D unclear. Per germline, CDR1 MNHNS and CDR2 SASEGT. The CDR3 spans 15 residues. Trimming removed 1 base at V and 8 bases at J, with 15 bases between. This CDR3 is CASSEEARGWDEQFF. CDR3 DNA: TGTGCCAGCAGTGAAGAGGCGAGAGGTTGGGATGAGCAGTTCTTC.

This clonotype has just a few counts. In nucleotides, the CDR3 is TGCGCCAGCAGCCAAGAAGTCGGGAGTAGCACAGATACGCAGTATTTT. It encodes CASSQEVGSSTDTQYF. The chain employs TRBV4-1 and TRBJ2-3, with D possibly being TRBD2 (6 bases). Per the germline V gene, CDR1 is MGHRA and CDR2 is YSYEKL. The CDR3 runs to 16 residues. V was shortened by 0 bases and J by 0 bases, with 10 bases between the two germline ends.